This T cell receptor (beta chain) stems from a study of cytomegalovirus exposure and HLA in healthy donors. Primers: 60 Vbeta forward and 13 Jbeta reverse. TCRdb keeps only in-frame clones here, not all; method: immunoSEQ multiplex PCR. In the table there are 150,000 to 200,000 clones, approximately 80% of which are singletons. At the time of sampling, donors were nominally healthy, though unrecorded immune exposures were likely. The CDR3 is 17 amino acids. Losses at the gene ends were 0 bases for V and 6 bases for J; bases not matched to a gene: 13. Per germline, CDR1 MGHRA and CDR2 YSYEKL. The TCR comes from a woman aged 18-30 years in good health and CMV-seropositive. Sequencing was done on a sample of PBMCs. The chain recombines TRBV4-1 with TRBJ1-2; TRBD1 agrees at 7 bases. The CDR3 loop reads CASSQDSLGQDMDGYTF. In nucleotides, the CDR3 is TGCGCCAGCAGCCAAGATTCACTCGGACAGGATATGGATGGCTACACCTTC.